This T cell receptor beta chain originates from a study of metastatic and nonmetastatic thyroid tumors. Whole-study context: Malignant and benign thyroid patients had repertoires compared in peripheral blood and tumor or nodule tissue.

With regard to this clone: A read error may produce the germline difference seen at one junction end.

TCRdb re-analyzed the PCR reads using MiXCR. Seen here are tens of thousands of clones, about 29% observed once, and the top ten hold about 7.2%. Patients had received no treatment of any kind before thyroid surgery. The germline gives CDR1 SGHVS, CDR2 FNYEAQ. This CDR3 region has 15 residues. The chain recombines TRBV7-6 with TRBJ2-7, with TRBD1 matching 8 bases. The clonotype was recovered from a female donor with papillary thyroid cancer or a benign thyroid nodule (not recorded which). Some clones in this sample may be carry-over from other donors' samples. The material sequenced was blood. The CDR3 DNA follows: TGTGCCATCAGCTTAGCGTGCCAGGGGGCGGACGAGCAGTACTTC. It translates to CAISLACQGADEQYF.